This TCR beta chain was observed in a study of regulatory T cells in long-lasting Graves disease. The study's findings and limits: Clonotypes that were public and shared totalled about 2,500 in persistent patients versus around 1,000 in new patients. Accuracy might have suffered from few samples.

This clonotype was seen more than once but under ten times. Antigen unknown. Sequencing libraries for TCR beta were prepared with iRepertoire HTBI primers and Arm-PCR of CDR3 regions. TCRdb fed the multiplex PCR reads into MiXCR, producing one record per CDR3 protein. The sample includes about 240,000 distinct CDR3 sequences, around 20% seen only once; the top ten take over 11%. CDR1 is LNHDA and CDR2 is SQIVND in the germline V gene (reference sequence). V lost 9 bases and J lost 0, with 12 bases in between. The length of the CDR3 is 14 residues. Time point denoted: newly diagnosed GD, antithyroid drugs for less than 3 months. PBMC RNA was the source of the TCR library.

This TCR came from a female donor with Graves disease. The genes are TRBV19 and TRBJ1-5; D is uncertain. Sequenced here: peripheral blood mononuclear cells (PBMCs), sampled at new diagnosis, from a patient treated with antithyroid drugs. The chain's CDR3 is CASLGKHSNQPQHF. The CDR3 DNA sequence: TGTGCCAGCCTTGGTAAACATAGCAATCAGCCCCAGCATTTT.